This entry lists 4 T cell receptor beta chains sequenced from one sample in a study of cytomegalovirus exposure and HLA in healthy donors. 13 Jbeta primers and 60 Vbeta primers were used for the PCR. The method was immunoSEQ multiplex PCR; TCRdb's version includes in-frame clones alone and lacks a portion of them. The sample lists almost 85,000 clones, just under 80% occurring once. Sequenced input: PBMCs. The origin of the receptors is a male donor in good health and CMV-seropositive.

V and J are TRBV28 and TRBJ2-1; 9 bases map to TRBD1. V lost 4 bases and J lost 8; bases outside the gene matches: 9. The CDR3 runs 15 residues. Germline loops: CDR1 MDHEN, CDR2 SYDVKM. The CDR3 is CASSSPGQGRYEQFF. In DNA, the CDR3 is TGTGCCAGCAGTTCTCCGGGACAGGGAAGGTATGAGCAGTTCTTC.

CDR3 amino acids: CASSEILPGYGYTF. The CDR3 DNA reads as TGTGCCAGCAGTGAAATTCTTCCGGGCTATGGCTACACCTTC. The rearrangement links TRBV6-1 to TRBJ1-2; D gene ambiguous. CDR3 size: 14 residues. Trimming removed 2 bases from V and 4 bases from J, with 11 bases in between. CDR1 is MNHNS and CDR2 is SASEGT in the germline V gene.

V usage is TRBV5-4 and J usage is TRBJ1-1; TRBD1 might be the D (5 bases). This CDR3 spans 13 amino acids. Germline loops: CDR1 SGHNT, CDR2 YYREEE (reference sequence). V lost 0 bases, J lost 9 bases, and 12 bases lay in between. The CDR3 sequence: CASSLVRGSQAFF. The CDR3, as DNA: TGTGCCAGCAGCTTGGTTAGGGGTTCCCAAGCTTTCTTT.

V gene TRBV29-1 combines with J gene TRBJ1-1, with D possibly TRBD1 on 5 matching bases. Germline V CDR1 and CDR2: SQVTM, ANQGSEA. The CDR3 is 14 amino acids. V was clipped by 4 bases and J by 3 bases, with 15 bases between them. The CDR3, as DNA: TGCAGCGTTGTAGTCGGGGGTGGTTACACTGAAGCTTTCTTT. Its translation is CSVVVGGGYTEAFF.